This T cell receptor (beta chain) appears in the sequencing data of a study of vaccination and CD4 T cells after COVID-19. The wider study: Stimulation used overlapping spike peptides from SARS-CoV-2, HCoV-NL63, HCoV-OC43 and HCoV-229E.

Cultured CD4+ T cell DNA underwent sequencing with the Oncomine TCR Beta short-read assay. Genomic DNA was isolated from CD4+ T cells that had been cultured. TCRdb re-derived calls from the PCR reads in MiXCR, one entry per CDR3 protein. The repertoire holds over 9,000 distinct CDR3 sequences, with roughly 55% as singletons. The treatment is: roughly 10-day PBMC culture with coronavirus spike peptide pools or control peptides (ViraFEST assay). Details on this clonotype: What it recognizes is unknown.

CDR1 GTSNPN and CDR2 SVGIG come from the germline V gene (reference sequence). This CDR3 is built from 15 residues. Trimming pared 7 bases from V and 4 bases from J, leaving 20 bases between. Sequenced material: CD4+ T cells from blood, cultured in vitro. The source of this sequence is a human donor who had recovered from COVID-19. This chain links TRBV30 with TRBJ2-1, with D possibly being TRBD2 (6 bases). CDR3 coding DNA: TGTGCCTTGGAGGTCGGGACTGGAGGGTACAATGAGCAGTTCTTC. Protein product: CALEVGTGGYNEQFF.